A selection of T cell receptor beta chains follows, all from one sample in a study of blood T cell repertoires in COVID-19. Clones were sequenced by immunoSEQ multiplex PCR, and TCRdb holds only the in-frame ones, with some missing. In the table there are more than 70,000 clones, roughly 80% of which are singletons. Sequences were obtained from peripheral blood. The receptors come from a human donor in a cohort sampled during active COVID-19. The CDR3 runs from the conserved cysteine through the conserved F or W. The D gene is left open where the match is weak. Size is omitted from some rows. Given values are once, few, many or a class for expanded clones.

-	TRBV5-4	TRBD2	TRBJ2-1	CASSTGTSRSYNEQFF	TGTGCCAGCAGCACCGGGACTAGTCGCTCCTACAATGAGCAGTTCTTC
-	TRBV5-1	-	TRBJ1-3	CASSPDRPSGNTIYF	TGCGCCAGCAGCCCAGACAGACCCTCTGGAAACACCATATATTTT
-	TRBV19	TRBD1	TRBJ1-2	CASRDLSEGADGYTF	TGTGCCAGTAGGGATCTTTCGGAGGGGGCAGATGGCTACACCTTC
-	TRBV4-1	-	TRBJ2-6	CASREQAWANVLTF	TGCGCCAGCCGAGAACAGGCGTGGGCCAACGTCCTGACTTTC
once	TRBV7-2	TRBD1	TRBJ2-7	CASSFSIPGQSSYEQYF	TGTGCCAGCAGTTTCTCCATCCCGGGACAGAGCTCCTACGAGCAGTACTTC
-	TRBV13	TRBD2	TRBJ2-7	CASSPGGGGSYEQYF	TGTGCCAGCAGCCCCGGGGGGGGAGGATCCTACGAGCAGTACTTC
-	TRBV25-1	-	TRBJ1-2	CASSEGAGYYGYTF	TGTGCCAGCAGTGAGGGGGCAGGGTACTATGGCTACACCTTC
-	TRBV3-1/TRBV3-2	TRBD1	TRBJ2-7	CASSQGSRGNYEQYF	TGTGCCAGCAGCCAAGGGTCCAGGGGGAATTACGAGCAGTACTTC
-	TRBV25-1	TRBD1	TRBJ2-3	CASSRQGSTDTQYF	TGTGCCAGCAGCCGACAGGGAAGCACAGATACGCAGTATTTT
few	TRBV5-6	-	TRBJ1-5	CASSLRRRYQPQHF	TGTGCCAGCAGCTTACGGAGGAGGTATCAGCCCCAGCATTTT
once	TRBV6-5	-	TRBJ1-6	CASSYRGSNSPLHF	TGTGCCAGCAGTTATAGGGGAAGTAATTCACCCCTCCACTTT
-	TRBV11-2	-	TRBJ1-2	CASSLAGRYGYTF	TGTGCCAGCAGCTTAGCGGGAAGATATGGCTACACCTTC
once	TRBV28	-	TRBJ1-3	CASSLPGGAGNTIYF	TGTGCCAGCAGTCTCCCTGGGGGCGCTGGAAACACCATATATTTT
-	TRBV27	TRBD1	TRBJ1-2	CASSSSFQGANGYTF	TGTGCCAGCAGTTCTTCCTTTCAGGGGGCGAATGGCTACACCTTC
-	TRBV10-2	TRBD2	TRBJ2-7	CASSVLASGGSEQYF	TGCGCCAGCAGTGTTCTGGCTAGCGGGGGAAGTGAGCAGTACTTC
-	TRBV10-3	-	TRBJ2-6	CAISESGWSGANVLTF	TGTGCCATCAGTGAGTCCGGGTGGTCTGGGGCCAACGTCCTGACTTTC
-	TRBV10-3	TRBD1	TRBJ2-6	CAIRTGTGSSGANVLTF	TGTGCCATCAGGACCGGGACAGGGTCCTCTGGGGCCAACGTCCTGACTTTC